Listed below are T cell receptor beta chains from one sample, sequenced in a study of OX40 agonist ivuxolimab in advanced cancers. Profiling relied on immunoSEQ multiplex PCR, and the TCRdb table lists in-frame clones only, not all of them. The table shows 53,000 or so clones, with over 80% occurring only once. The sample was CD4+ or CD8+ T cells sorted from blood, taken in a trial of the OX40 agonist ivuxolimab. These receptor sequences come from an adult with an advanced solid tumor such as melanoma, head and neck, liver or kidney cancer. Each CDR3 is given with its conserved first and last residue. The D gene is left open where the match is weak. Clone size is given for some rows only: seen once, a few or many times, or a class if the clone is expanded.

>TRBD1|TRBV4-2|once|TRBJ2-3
CASSQDPPVIWTGSDTQYF
TGTGCCAGCAGCCAAGATCCCCCCGTGATTTGGACAGGATCAGATACGCAGTATTTT
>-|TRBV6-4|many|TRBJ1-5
CASSGGLDQPQHF
TGTGCCAGCAGCGGGGGACTCGATCAGCCCCAGCATTTT
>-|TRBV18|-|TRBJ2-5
CASSPRLEETQYF
TGTGCCAGCTCACCCCGACTTGAAGAGACCCAGTACTTC
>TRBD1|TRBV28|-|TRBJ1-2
CASRGQGNYGYTF
TGTGCCAGCAGGGGACAGGGAAACTATGGCTACACCTTC
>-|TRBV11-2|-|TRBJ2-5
CASSPQLDQYF
TGTGCCAGCAGCCCACAGTTGGACCAGTACTTC
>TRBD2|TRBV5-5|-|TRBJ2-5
CASKILAGETQYF
TGTGCCAGCAAAATTTTAGCGGGAGAGACCCAGTACTTC
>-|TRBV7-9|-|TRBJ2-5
CASSLRTVETQYF
TGTGCCAGCAGCCTCCGGACAGTAGAGACCCAGTACTTC
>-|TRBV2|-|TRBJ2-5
CASTIQETQYF
TGTGCCAGCACGATCCAAGAGACCCAGTACTTC
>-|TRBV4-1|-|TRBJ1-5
CASSQVGNQPQHF
TGCGCCAGCAGCCAAGTCGGTAATCAGCCCCAGCATTTT
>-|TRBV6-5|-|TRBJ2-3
CASTGIRGTQYF
TGTGCCAGCACCGGCATAAGGGGTACGCAGTATTTT
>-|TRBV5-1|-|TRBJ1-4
CASSYRGKAENEKLFF
TGCGCCAGCAGTTACCGCGGCAAGGCTGAGAATGAAAAACTGTTTTTT
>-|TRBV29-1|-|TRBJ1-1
CSARPQVNTEAFF
TGCAGCGCCAGACCACAGGTAAACACTGAAGCTTTCTTT
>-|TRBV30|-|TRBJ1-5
CAWRDGNQPQHF
TGTGCCTGGAGGGACGGTAATCAGCCCCAGCATTTT
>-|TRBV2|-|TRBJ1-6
CASSEETATPSSYNSPLHF
TGTGCCAGCAGTGAGGAGACAGCGACCCCGAGCTCCTATAATTCACCCCTCCACTTT
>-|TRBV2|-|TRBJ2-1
CASSEESGGRKQFF
TGTGCCAGCAGTGAAGAAAGTGGGGGCCGGAAGCAGTTCTTC
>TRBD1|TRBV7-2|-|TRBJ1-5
CASSLKAGGQPQHF
TGTGCCAGCAGCTTAAAGGCAGGGGGACAGCCCCAGCATTTT
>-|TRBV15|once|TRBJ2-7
CATSSWADTSYEQYF
TGTGCCACCAGCTCCTGGGCCGACACCTCCTACGAGCAGTACTTC
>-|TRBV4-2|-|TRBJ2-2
CASSQEVGPNTGELFF
TGTGCCAGCAGCCAAGAGGTAGGGCCGAACACCGGGGAGCTGTTTTTT
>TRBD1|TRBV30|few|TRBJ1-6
CAWGTTGDSPLHF
TGTGCATGGGGTACCACAGGGGATTCACCCCTCCACTTT
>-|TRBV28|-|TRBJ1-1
CASTRPGLYTEAFF
TGTGCCAGCACCAGACCGGGACTCTACACTGAAGCTTTCTTT
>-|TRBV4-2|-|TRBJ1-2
CASSQDTRYTF
TGTGCCAGCAGCCAAGATACTCGCTACACCTTC
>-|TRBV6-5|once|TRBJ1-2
CASRRLDGNYGYTF
TGTGCCAGCAGGAGACTCGACGGCAACTATGGCTACACCTTC